This T cell receptor beta chain was sequenced during a study of identical twins. Each CDR3 protein is one row after TCRdb ran MiXCR on the 5' RACE reads. The sample gives hundreds of thousands of distinct CDR3 sequences, 24% of which show up once; roughly 3% is in the top ten. The V end was cut by 0 bases, the J end by 5 bases, with 10 bases between. CDR3 length: 14 amino acids. Germline V gene lookup returns CDR1 LGHNA and CDR2 YSLEER. The sample was also reused in another study, on T cells expressing NK-cell markers.

The sample consisted of CD4+ T cells sorted from blood. The TCR sequence derives from a woman aged 18 to 35 in good health. The rearrangement uses TRBV4-3 and TRBJ1-1, with D uncertain. The chain's CDR3 is CASSQDLRGTEAFF. The CDR3 DNA reads as TGCGCCAGCAGCCAAGATCTCCGAGGTACTGAAGCTTTCTTT.